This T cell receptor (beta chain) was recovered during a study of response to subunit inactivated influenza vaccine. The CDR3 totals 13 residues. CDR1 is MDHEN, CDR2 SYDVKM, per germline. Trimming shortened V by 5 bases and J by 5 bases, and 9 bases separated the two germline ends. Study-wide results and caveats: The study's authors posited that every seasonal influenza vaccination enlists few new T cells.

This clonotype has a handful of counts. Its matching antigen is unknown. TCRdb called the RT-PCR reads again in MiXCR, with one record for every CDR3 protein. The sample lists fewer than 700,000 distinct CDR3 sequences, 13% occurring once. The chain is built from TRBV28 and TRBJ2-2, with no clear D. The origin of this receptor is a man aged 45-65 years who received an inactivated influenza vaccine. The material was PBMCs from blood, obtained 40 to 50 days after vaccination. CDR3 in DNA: TGTGCCAGCAGTCTCCCTAAAACCGGGGAGCTGTTTTTT. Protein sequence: CASSLPKTGELFF.